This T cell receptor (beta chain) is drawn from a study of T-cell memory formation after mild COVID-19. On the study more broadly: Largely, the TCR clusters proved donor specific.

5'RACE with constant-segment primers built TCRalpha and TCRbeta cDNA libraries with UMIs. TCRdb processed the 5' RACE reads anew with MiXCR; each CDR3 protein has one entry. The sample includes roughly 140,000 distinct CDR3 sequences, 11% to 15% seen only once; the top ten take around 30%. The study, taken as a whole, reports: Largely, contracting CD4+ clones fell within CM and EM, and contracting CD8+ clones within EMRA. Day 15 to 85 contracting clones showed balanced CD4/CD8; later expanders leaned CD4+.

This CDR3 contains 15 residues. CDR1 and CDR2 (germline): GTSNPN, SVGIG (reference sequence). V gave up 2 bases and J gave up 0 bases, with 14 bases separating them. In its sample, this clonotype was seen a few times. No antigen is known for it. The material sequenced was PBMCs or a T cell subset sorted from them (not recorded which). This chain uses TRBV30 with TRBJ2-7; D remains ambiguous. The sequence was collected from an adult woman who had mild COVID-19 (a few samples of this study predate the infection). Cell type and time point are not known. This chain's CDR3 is CAWSPAELSSYEQYF. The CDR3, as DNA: TGTGCCTGGAGTCCAGCAGAGTTGAGCTCCTACGAGCAGTACTTC.